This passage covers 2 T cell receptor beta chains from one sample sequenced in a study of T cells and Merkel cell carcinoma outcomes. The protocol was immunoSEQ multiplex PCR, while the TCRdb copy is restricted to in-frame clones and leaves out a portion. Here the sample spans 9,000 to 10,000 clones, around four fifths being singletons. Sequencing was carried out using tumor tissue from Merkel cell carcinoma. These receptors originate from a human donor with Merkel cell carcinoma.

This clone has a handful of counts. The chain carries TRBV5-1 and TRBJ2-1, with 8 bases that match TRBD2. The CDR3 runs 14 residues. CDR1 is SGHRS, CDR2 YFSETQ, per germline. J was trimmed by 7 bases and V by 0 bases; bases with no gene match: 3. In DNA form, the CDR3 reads TGCGCCAGCAGCTTGGAGCGGGGGTTAAATGAGCAGTTCTTC. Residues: CASSLERGLNEQFF.

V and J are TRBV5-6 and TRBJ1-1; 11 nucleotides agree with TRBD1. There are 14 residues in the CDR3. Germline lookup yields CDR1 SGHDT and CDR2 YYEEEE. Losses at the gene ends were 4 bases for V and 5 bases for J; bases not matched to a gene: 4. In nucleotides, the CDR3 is TGTGCCAGCAGCCGGGACAGGGGGAAGACTGAAGCTTTCTTT. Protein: CASSRDRGKTEAFF. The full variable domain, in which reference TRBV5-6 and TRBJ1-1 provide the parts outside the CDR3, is DAGVTQSPTHLIKTRGQQVTLRCSPKSGHDTVSWYQQALGQGPQFIFQYYEEEERQRGNFPDRFSGHQFPNYSSELNVNALLLGDSALYLCASSRDRGKTEAFFGQGTRLTVV.